Sequencing of this TCR beta chain was carried out in a study of T cells after somatic rescue of genetic block. Sequenced by immunoSEQ multiplex PCR; TCRdb stores in-frame clones only, minus some. The sample shows 68,000 or so clones, under 95% of them seen only once. Germline V CDR1 and CDR2: GTSNPN, SVGIG (reference sequence). The CDR3 covers 12 residues. The V end was cut by 2 bases, the J end by 8 bases, with 9 bases between. The J gene is TRBJ1-4, the V gene TRBV30; D remains unclear. The receptor's source is a man between 40 and 49 years old. What was sequenced was peripheral blood mononuclear cells (PBMCs). The CDR3 region is CAWSLIGEKLFF. CDR3 coding DNA: TGTGCCTGGAGTCTAATAGGGGAAAAACTGTTTTTT.